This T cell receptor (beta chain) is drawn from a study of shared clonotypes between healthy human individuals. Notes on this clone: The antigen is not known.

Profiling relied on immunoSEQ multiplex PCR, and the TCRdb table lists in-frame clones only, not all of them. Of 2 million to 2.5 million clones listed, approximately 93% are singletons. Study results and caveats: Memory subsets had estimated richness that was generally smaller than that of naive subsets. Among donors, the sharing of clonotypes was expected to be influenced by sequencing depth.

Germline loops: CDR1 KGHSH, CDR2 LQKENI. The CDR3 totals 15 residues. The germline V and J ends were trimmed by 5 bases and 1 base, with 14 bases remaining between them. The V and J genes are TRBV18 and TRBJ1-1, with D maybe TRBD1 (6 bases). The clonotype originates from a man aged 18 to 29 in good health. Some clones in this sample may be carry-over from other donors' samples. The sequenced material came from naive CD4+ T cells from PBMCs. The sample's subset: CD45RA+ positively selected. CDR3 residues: CASSITRDKNTEAFF. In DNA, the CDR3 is TGTGCCAGCTCAATCACCCGGGACAAGAACACTGAAGCTTTCTTT.